A selection of T cell receptor beta chains follows, all from one sample in a study of CXCR3-negative and CXCR3-positive naive CD8 T cells. TCRdb re-called the 5' RACE reads; one entry per CDR3 protein, DNA not given. The repertoire table contains 150,000 or so distinct CDR3 sequences. Sequenced sample: naive CXCR3+ CD8+ T cells from blood. These receptors were obtained from a human donor in good health. Some clones in this sample may be carry-over from other donors' samples. Each CDR3 is given with its conserved first and last residue.

j_gene	v_gene	CDR3aa
TRBJ1-2	TRBV9	CASSVETGALSGYTF
TRBJ2-3	TRBV20-1	CSARDEGNTQYF
TRBJ2-5	TRBV29-1	CSVEGGGGRATQYF
TRBJ2-1	TRBV5-1	CASSLIGLPGHEQFF
TRBJ2-3	TRBV29-1	CSVEVRADTQYF
TRBJ2-7	TRBV21-1	CARRAGRQDYEQYF
TRBJ2-7	TRBV5-6	CASSLGLAKDEQYF
TRBJ2-1	TRBV5-5	CASSLPGREGLMDEQFF
TRBJ2-7	TRBV14	CASSHTGDTYEQYF
TRBJ2-1	TRBV28	CASSSTGRVYEQYF
TRBJ1-2	TRBV28	CASSGPKANYGYTF
TRBJ2-1	TRBV29-1	CRAGTSGGYNEQFF
TRBJ2-7	TRBV7-2	CASREGGTYEQYF
TRBJ2-5	TRBV6-5	CASSLQLGAQETQYF
TRBJ2-3	TRBV7-7	CASSLSPSFTDTQYF
TRBJ2-2	TRBV28	CASSPTGEAGELFF
TRBJ2-7	TRBV9	CASSVATGSNYEQYF
TRBJ2-3	TRBV7-8	CASSLEFWQLNSTDTQYF
TRBJ2-6	TRBV6-1	CASSTGYSGANVLTF
TRBJ2-1	TRBV14	CASSPGQGAWNEQFF